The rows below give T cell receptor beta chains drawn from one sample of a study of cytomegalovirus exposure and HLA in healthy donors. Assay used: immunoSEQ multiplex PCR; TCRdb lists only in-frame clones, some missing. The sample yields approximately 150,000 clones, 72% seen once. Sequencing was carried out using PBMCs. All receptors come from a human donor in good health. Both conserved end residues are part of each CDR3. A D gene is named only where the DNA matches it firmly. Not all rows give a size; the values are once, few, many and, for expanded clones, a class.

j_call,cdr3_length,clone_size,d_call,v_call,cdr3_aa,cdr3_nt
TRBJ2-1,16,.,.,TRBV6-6,CASSYSSWRQVNEQFF,TGTGCCAGCAGTTACTCAAGCTGGCGACAGGTCAATGAGCAGTTCTTC
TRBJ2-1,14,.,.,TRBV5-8,CASTDIRQIGEQFF,TGTGCCAGCACCGATATTAGACAGATCGGTGAGCAGTTCTTC
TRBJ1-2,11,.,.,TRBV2,CATLRGGGYTF,TGTGCCACCTTAAGGGGGGGTGGCTACACCTTC
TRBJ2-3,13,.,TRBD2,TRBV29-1,CSARTSGGDTQYF,TGCAGCGCCAGGACTAGCGGGGGGGATACGCAGTATTTT
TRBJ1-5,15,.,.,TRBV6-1,CASSRQPSSNQPQHF,TGTGCCAGCAGTCGACAGCCTTCGAGCAATCAGCCCCAGCATTTT
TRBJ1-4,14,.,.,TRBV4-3,CASSQRGINEKLFF,TGCGCCAGCAGCCAGCGCGGGATAAATGAAAAACTGTTTTTT
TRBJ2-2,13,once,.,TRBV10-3,CAVLLSSTGELFF,TGTGCGGTTCTACTCTCGAGCACCGGGGAGCTGTTTTTT
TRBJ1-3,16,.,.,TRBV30,CAWSSIWGGSGNTIYF,TGTGCCTGGAGCTCGATTTGGGGGGGTTCTGGAAACACCATATATTTT
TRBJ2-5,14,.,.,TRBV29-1,CSVVRGTSQETQYF,TGCAGCGTTGTTCGGGGAACCTCCCAAGAGACCCAGTACTTC
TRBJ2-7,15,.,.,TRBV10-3,CAISAGVGAGYEQYF,TGTGCCATCAGTGCGGGAGTCGGGGCTGGGTACGAGCAGTACTTC
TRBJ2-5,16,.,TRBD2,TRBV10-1,CASSERRGLAIETQYF,TGCGCCAGCAGTGAGCGACGGGGACTAGCGATAGAGACCCAGTACTTC
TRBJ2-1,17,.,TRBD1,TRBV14,CASSQAPGTDRAYGQFF,TGTGCCAGCAGCCAAGCGCCCGGTACGGACAGGGCGTATGGGCAGTTCTTC
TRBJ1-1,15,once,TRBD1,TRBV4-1,CASSQEGQGVSEAFF,TGCGCCAGCAGCCAAGAGGGACAGGGGGTCTCAGAAGCTTTCTTT
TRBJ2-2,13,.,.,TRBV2,CASNPGRDGELFF,TGTGCCAGCAACCCTGGGCGCGACGGGGAGCTGTTTTTT
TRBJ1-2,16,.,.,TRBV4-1,CASSSSPQGMWDGYTF,TGCGCCAGCAGCTCCTCCCCTCAGGGGATGTGGGATGGCTACACCTTC
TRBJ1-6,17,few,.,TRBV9,CASSVGAGQRTNSPLHF,TGTGCCAGCAGCGTAGGAGCAGGCCAACGAACCAATTCACCCCTCCACTTT